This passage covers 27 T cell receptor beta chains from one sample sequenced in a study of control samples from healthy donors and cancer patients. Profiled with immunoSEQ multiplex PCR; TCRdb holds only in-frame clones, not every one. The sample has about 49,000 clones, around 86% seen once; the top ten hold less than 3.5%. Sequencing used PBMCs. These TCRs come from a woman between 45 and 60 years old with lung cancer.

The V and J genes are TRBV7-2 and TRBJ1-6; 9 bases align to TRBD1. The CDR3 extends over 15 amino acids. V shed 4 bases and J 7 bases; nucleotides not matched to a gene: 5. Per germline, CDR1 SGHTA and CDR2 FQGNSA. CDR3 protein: CASSSTGGWNSPLHF. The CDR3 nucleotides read TGTGCCAGCAGCTCGACAGGGGGGTGGAATTCACCCCTCCACTTT.

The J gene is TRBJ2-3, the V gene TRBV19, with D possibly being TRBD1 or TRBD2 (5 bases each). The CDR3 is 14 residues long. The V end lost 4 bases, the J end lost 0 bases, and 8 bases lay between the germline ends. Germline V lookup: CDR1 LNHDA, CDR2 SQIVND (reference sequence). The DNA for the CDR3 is TGTGCCAGTAGTAGGGGGTCTAGCACAGATACGCAGTATTTT. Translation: CASSRGSSTDTQYF.

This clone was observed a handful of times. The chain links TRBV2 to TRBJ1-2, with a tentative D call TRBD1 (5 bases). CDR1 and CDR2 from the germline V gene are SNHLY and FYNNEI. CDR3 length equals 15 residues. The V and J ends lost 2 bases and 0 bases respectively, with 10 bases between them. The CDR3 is CASSERGIPNYGYTF. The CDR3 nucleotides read TGTGCCAGCAGTGAACGGGGGATCCCTAACTATGGCTACACCTTC. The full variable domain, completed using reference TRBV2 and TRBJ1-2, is EPEVTQTPSHQVTQMGQEVILRCVPISNHLYFYWYRQILGQKVEFLVSFYNNEISEKSEIFDDQFSVERPDGSNFTLKIRSTKLEDSAMYFCASSERGIPNYGYTFGSGTRLTVV.

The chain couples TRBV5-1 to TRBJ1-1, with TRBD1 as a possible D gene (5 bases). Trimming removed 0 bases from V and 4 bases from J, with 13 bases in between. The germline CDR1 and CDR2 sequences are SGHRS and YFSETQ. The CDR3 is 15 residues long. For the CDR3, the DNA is TGCGCCAGCAGCTTGGTGGGGAGGGGAAGCACTGAAGCTTTCTTT. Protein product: CASSLVGRGSTEAFF.

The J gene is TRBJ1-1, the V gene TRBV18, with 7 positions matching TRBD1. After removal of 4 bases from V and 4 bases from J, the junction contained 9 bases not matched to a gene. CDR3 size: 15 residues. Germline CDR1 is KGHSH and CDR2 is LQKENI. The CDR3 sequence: CASSLGGAMGTEAFF. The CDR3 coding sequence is TGTGCCAGCTCACTAGGGGGCGCGATGGGCACTGAAGCTTTCTTT.

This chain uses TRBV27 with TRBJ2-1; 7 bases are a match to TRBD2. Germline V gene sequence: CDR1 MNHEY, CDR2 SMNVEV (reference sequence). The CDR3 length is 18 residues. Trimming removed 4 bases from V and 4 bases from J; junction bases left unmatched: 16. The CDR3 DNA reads TGTGCCAGCAGTTGGTCCCCAGTGGAGAGCGGGGTTTACAATGAGCAGTTCTTC. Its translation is CASSWSPVESGVYNEQFF.

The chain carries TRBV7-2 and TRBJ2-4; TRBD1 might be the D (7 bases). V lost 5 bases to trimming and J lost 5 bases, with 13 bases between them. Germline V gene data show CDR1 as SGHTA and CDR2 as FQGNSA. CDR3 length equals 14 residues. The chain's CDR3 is CASSRRGTENIQYF. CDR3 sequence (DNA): TGTGCCAGCAGCCGCCGCGGGACAGAAAACATTCAGTACTTC. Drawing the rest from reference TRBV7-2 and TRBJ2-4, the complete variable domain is GAGVSQSPSNKVTEKGKDVELRCDPISGHTALYWYRQSLGQGLEFLIYFQGNSAPDKSGLPSDRFSAERTGGSVSTLTIQRTQQEDSAVYLCASSRRGTENIQYFGAGTRLSVL.

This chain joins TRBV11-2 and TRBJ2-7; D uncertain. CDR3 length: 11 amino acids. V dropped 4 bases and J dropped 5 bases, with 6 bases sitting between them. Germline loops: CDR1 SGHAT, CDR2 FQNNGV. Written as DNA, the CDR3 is TGTGCCAGCAGCTCCATCCACGAGCAGTACTTC. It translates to CASSSIHEQYF.

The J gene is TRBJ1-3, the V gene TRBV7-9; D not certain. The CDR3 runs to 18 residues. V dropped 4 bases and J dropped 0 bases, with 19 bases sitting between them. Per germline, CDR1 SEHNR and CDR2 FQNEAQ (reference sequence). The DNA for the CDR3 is TGTGCCAGCAGCTCCCGGTCGGTGAGGGTGAGCTCTGGAAACACCATATATTTT. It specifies CASSSRSVRVSSGNTIYF.

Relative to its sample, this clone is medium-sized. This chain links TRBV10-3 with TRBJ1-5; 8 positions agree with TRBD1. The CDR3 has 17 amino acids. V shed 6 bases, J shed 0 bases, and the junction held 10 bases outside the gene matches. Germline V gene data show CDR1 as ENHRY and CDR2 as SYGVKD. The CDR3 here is CAISSTGAMDSNQPQHF. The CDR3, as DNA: TGTGCCATCAGCTCGACAGGGGCGATGGATAGCAATCAGCCCCAGCATTTT.

The CDR3, as DNA: TGTGCCAGCAGTTTACAGGGGGCGAACACTGAAGCTTTCTTT. Protein sequence: CASSLQGANTEAFF. V is TRBV28 and J is TRBJ1-1, with 8 nucleotides matching TRBD1. Germline lookup yields CDR1 MDHEN and CDR2 SYDVKM. The CDR3 spans 14 residues. With V trimmed by 2 bases and J by 1 base, 0 bases remained unmatched.

CDR3 nucleotides: TGTGCCAGCAGTTATACTGGCGGGGGGGCAAAGACCCAGTACTTC. This gives the protein CASSYTGGGAKTQYF. The chain has TRBV6-5 and TRBJ2-5, with 9 bases lining up with TRBD2. The germline gives CDR1 MNHEY, CDR2 SVGAGI. This CDR3 is built from 15 residues. With 3 bases clipped from V and 6 bases from J, the junction kept 8 bases outside the gene matches.

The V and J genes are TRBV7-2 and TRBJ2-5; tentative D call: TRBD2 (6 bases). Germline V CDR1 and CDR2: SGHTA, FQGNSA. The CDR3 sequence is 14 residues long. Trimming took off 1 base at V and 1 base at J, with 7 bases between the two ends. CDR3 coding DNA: TGTGCCAGCAGCTTAGTCGGGGGCCAAGAGACCCAGTACTTC. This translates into CASSLVGGQETQYF.

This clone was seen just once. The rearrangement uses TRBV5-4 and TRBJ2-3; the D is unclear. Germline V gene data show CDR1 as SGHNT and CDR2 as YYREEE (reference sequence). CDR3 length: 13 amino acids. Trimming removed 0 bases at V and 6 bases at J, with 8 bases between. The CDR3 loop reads CASSLGPADTQYF. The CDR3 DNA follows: TGTGCCAGCAGCTTGGGCCCCGCGGATACGCAGTATTTT.

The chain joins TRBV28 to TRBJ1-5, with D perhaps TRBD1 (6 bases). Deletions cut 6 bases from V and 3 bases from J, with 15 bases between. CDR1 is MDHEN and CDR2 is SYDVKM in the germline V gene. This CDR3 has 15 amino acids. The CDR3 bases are TGTGCCAGCAGACCTACAGGGTTCGACAATCAGCCCCAGCATTTT. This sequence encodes CASRPTGFDNQPQHF.

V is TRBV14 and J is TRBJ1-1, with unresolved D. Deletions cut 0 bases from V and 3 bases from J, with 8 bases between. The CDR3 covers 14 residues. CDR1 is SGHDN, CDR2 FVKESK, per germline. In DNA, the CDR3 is TGTGCCAGCAGCCAAGATTTTCGGTACACTGAAGCTTTCTTT. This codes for CASSQDFRYTEAFF.

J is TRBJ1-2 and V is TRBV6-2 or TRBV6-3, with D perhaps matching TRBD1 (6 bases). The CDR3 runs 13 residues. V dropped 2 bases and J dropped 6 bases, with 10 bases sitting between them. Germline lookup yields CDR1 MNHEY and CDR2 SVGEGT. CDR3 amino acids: CASSYLGGDGYTF. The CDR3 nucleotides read TGTGCCAGCAGTTACCTGGGGGGCGATGGCTACACCTTC.

The CDR3 region is CASSHRRDRTYEQYF. The CDR3 coding sequence is TGTGCCAGCAGCCATCGACGGGACAGGACCTACGAGCAGTACTTC. V gene TRBV7-2 combines with J gene TRBJ2-7; 8 bases map to TRBD1. This CDR3 has 15 amino acids. J lost 2 bases, V lost 5 bases, and 8 bases had no gene match. Germline values: CDR1 SGHTA, CDR2 FQGNSA. The whole variable domain, filled in from reference TRBV7-2 and TRBJ2-7, reads GAGVSQSPSNKVTEKGKDVELRCDPISGHTALYWYRQSLGQGLEFLIYFQGNSAPDKSGLPSDRFSAERTGGSVSTLTIQRTQQEDSAVYLCASSHRRDRTYEQYFGPGTRLTVT.

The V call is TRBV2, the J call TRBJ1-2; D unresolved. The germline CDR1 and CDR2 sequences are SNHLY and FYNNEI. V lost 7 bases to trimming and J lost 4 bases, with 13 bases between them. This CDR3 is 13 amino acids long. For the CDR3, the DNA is TGTGCCAGCATCACCGACGTAAGCTATGGCTACACCTTC. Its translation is CASITDVSYGYTF. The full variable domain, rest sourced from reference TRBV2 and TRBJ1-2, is EPEVTQTPSHQVTQMGQEVILRCVPISNHLYFYWYRQILGQKVEFLVSFYNNEISEKSEIFDDQFSVERPDGSNFTLKIRSTKLEDSAMYFCASITDVSYGYTFGSGTRLTVV.

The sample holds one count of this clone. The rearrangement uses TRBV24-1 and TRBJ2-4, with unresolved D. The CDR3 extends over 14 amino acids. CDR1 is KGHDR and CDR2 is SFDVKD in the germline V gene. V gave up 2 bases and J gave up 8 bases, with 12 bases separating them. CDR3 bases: TGTGCCACCAGTGATTCCACGACCTGGGACATTCAGTACTTC. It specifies CATSDSTTWDIQYF.

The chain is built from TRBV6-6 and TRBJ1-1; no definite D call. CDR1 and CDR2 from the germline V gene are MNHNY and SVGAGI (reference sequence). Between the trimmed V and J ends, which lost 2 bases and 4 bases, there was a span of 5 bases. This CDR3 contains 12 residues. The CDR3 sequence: CASSYTTTEAFF. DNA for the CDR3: TGTGCCAGCAGTTACACGACCACTGAAGCTTTCTTT.

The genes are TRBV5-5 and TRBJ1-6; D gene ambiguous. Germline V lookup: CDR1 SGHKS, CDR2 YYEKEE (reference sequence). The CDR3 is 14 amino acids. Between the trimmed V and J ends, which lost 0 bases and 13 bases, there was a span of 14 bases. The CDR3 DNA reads TGTGCCAGCAGCTTGGAAAGCCTCTCGTCTCCCCTCCACTTT. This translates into CASSLESLSSPLHF.

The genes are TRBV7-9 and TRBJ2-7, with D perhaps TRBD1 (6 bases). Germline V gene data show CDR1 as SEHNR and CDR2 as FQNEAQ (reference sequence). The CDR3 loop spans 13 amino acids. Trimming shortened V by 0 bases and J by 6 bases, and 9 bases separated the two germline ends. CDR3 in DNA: TGTGCCAGCAGCTTAGCGGGGGACATCGAGCAGTACTTC. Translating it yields CASSLAGDIEQYF.

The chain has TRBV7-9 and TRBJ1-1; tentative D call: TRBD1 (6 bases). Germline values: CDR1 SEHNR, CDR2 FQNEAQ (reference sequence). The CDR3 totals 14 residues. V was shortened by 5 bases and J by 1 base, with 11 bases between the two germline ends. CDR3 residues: CASSLLGANTEAFF. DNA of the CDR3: TGTGCCAGCAGCCTACTGGGGGCGAACACTGAAGCTTTCTTT.

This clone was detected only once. CDR3 in DNA: TGTGCCAGCAGCCAAGCAATGATCTCTGGAAACACCATATATTTT. Protein sequence: CASSQAMISGNTIYF. This chain uses TRBV3-1 (or the pseudogene TRBV3-2) with TRBJ1-3; D is uncertain. This CDR3 spans 15 amino acids. Trimming took off 1 base at V and 0 bases at J, with 7 bases between the two ends. Germline lookup yields CDR1 LGHDT and CDR2 YNNKEL (reference sequence).

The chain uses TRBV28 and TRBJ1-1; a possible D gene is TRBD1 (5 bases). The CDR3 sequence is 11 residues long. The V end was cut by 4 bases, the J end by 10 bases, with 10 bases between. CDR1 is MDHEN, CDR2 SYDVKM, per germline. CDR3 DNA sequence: TGTGCCAGCAGTTCAGGGAGGATAGCTTTCTTT. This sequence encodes CASSSGRIAFF.

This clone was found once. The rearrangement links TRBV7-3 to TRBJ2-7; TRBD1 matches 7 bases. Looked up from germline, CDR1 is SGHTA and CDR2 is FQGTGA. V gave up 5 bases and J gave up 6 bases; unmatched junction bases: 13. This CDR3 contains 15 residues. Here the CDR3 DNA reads TGTGCCAGCAGCAAACAGACAGGGATCGGAACCGAGCAGTACTTC. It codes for CASSKQTGIGTEQYF.